These 28 T cell receptor beta chains were all obtained from the same sample, sequenced in a study of blood T cell repertoires in COVID-19. Using immunoSEQ multiplex PCR, the repertoire was profiled, and TCRdb retains in-frame clones only, with some absent. The repertoire has some 50,000 clones, 84% of them found once; the top ten carry 7.6%. Sequencing was performed on peripheral blood. These receptor sequences come from a human donor in a cohort sampled during active COVID-19.

The chain uses TRBV6-5 and TRBJ2-2; weak D call: TRBD2 (5 bases). The CDR3 runs 16 residues. Germline assignment: CDR1 MNHEY and CDR2 SVGAGI. The germline V and J ends were trimmed by 0 bases and 1 base, with 9 bases remaining between them. The CDR3 reads CASSYSASLNTGELFF. In DNA form, the CDR3 reads TGTGCCAGCAGTTACTCGGCTAGCCTGAACACCGGGGAGCTGTTTTTT.

The table lists this clone with a count of one. The genes are TRBV15 and TRBJ1-1; 7 bases are a match to TRBD1. This CDR3 comprises 19 residues. Per germline, CDR1 LNHNV and CDR2 YYDKDF (reference sequence). The ends lost 0 bases at V and 1 base at J; junction bases unmatched: 14. CDR3 nucleotide sequence: TGTGCCACCAGCAGAGATTTTCTGACGGGACAGAATACGAACACTGAAGCTTTCTTT. Its protein product is CATSRDFLTGQNTNTEAFF.

The chain has TRBV19 and TRBJ1-4, with D tentatively TRBD1 (5 bases). V lost 2 bases, J lost 1 base, and 11 bases lay in between. The germline V gene has CDR1 LNHDA and CDR2 SQIVND (reference sequence). This CDR3 has 16 amino acids. The CDR3 nucleotides read TGTGCCAGTAGTATACAGGGTAAAGGAACTAATGAAAAACTGTTTTTT. Protein product: CASSIQGKGTNEKLFF. Full variable domain (remainder filled in from reference TRBV19 and TRBJ1-4): DGGITQSPKYLFRKEGQNVTLSCEQNLNHDAMYWYRQDPGQGLRLIYYSQIVNDFQKGDIAEGYSVSREKKESFPLTVTSAQKNPTAFYLCASSIQGKGTNEKLFFGSGTQLSVL.

J is TRBJ1-1 and V is TRBV29-1, with a weak D call TRBD1 (5 bases). The CDR3 loop spans 14 amino acids. The germline CDR1 and CDR2 sequences are SQVTM and ANQGSEA. Trimming took off 4 bases at V and 1 base at J, with 13 bases between the two ends. The CDR3 reads CSVVHPTANTEAFF. The DNA for the CDR3 is TGCAGCGTTGTCCACCCGACAGCGAACACTGAAGCTTTCTTT.

The J gene is TRBJ2-1, the V gene TRBV11-3; 8 bases map to TRBD2. Germline V gene sequence: CDR1 SGHNT, CDR2 YENEEA. The length of the CDR3 is 15 residues. The trim removed 5 bases at V and 0 bases at J, leaving 3 bases unmatched. The CDR3 coding sequence is TGTGCCAGCAGCGGAGCGGGAGTCTCCTACAATGAGCAGTTCTTC. It yields the protein CASSGAGVSYNEQFF.

The chain combines TRBV15 with TRBJ2-3, with 10 bases aligning to TRBD1. Trimming cost V 6 bases and J 4 bases; bases outside gene matches: 16. The CDR3 extends over 18 amino acids. Germline V CDR1 and CDR2: LNHNV, YYDKDF (reference sequence). The CDR3 DNA sequence: TGTGCCACCAGGGACAGGGGGTTGGCGGGTTTTAAACCAGATACGCAGTATTTT. Residues: CATRDRGLAGFKPDTQYF.

The rearrangement links TRBV12-3 or TRBV12-4 to TRBJ2-7; D is possibly TRBD2 (5 bases). V was clipped by 5 bases and J by 3 bases, with 8 bases between them. This CDR3 comprises 12 residues. The CDR3 loop is CASSRDNYEQYF. The CDR3 DNA reads TGTGCCAGCAGTCGGGATAACTACGAGCAGTACTTC.

The chain recombines TRBV25-1 with TRBJ2-5, with D possibly TRBD1 on 6 matching bases. The CDR3 loop spans 15 amino acids. Per the germline V gene, CDR1 is MGHDK and CDR2 is SYGVNS. Trimming removed 8 bases from V and 2 bases from J, with 18 bases in between. The CDR3 loop reads CASARDNMKQETQYF. CDR3 coding DNA: TGTGCCAGCGCCCGGGACAATATGAAACAAGAGACCCAGTACTTC.

The V gene is TRBV9, the J gene TRBJ1-2; D remains ambiguous. V lost 1 base and J 4 bases, leaving 8 bases between the germline ends. Germline assignment: CDR1 SGDLS and CDR2 YYNGEE. The CDR3 contains 13 residues. The CDR3 coding sequence is TGTGCCAGCAGCGTAACGACTACCTATGGCTACACCTTC. This translates into CASSVTTTYGYTF.

The sample holds one count of this clone. J is TRBJ1-1 and V is TRBV5-8; no reliable D call. This CDR3 is 14 amino acids long. The V gene lost 0 bases and the J gene lost 5 bases, with 11 bases spanning the gap. Germline CDR1 SGHTS, CDR2 YDEGEE. The CDR3 loop is CASSLAWETTEAFF. The CDR3 DNA follows: TGTGCCAGCAGCTTGGCCTGGGAGACAACTGAAGCTTTCTTT.

This chain connects TRBV29-1 to TRBJ1-2; possible D gene TRBD1, 5 bases. CDR3 size: 12 residues. The germline gives CDR1 SQVTM, CDR2 ANQGSEA. Between the trimmed V and J ends, which lost 3 bases and 6 bases, there was a span of 11 bases. The CDR3 here is CSVDGHVNGYTF. The CDR3, as DNA: TGCAGCGTTGACGGACACGTAAATGGCTACACCTTC.

The rearrangement joins TRBV6-5 to TRBJ1-1, with D possibly being TRBD1 (5 bases). The CDR3 spans 15 residues. Trimming stripped 7 bases from V and 1 base from J, with 16 bases between. The germline V gene has CDR1 MNHEY and CDR2 SVGAGI. The CDR3 protein is CASTPPGARNTEAFF. CDR3 bases: TGTGCCAGCACCCCCCCTGGGGCAAGGAACACTGAAGCTTTCTTT.

This chain connects TRBV5-1 to TRBJ2-3; 8 bases align to TRBD1. Germline V gene lookup returns CDR1 SGHRS and CDR2 YFSETQ. V shed 4 bases, J shed 5 bases, and the junction held 6 bases outside the gene matches. The CDR3 has 14 amino acids. The CDR3 sequence: CASSIGQGVDTQYF. DNA for the CDR3: TGCGCCAGCAGCATAGGACAGGGTGTAGATACGCAGTATTTT.

The rearrangement links TRBV24-1 to TRBJ2-7; D perhaps matches TRBD1 (5 bases). This CDR3 has 13 residues. Trimming stripped 4 bases from V and 4 bases from J, with 10 bases between. Per germline, CDR1 KGHDR and CDR2 SFDVKD. In DNA form, the CDR3 reads TGTGCCACCAGTGACCCACAGGAATACGAGCAGTACTTC. Amino acids: CATSDPQEYEQYF.

This clone was recorded only once. The chain joins TRBV24-1 to TRBJ2-1, with 8 bases aligning to TRBD2. Germline CDR1 reads KGHDR; CDR2 reads SFDVKD. The V and J ends lost 4 bases and 2 bases, in that order; junction bases with no gene match: 9. The CDR3 loop spans 17 amino acids. CDR3: CATSETTSGGTYNEQFF. CDR3 DNA sequence: TGTGCCACCAGTGAAACTACTAGCGGAGGGACCTACAATGAGCAGTTCTTC.

V usage is TRBV7-2 and J usage is TRBJ1-4, with D hard to call. Deletions cut 2 bases from V and 0 bases from J, with 10 bases between. The CDR3 is 16 amino acids. Per the germline V gene, CDR1 is SGHTA and CDR2 is FQGNSA. CDR3 amino acids: CASSLYGFPTNEKLFF. CDR3 DNA sequence: TGTGCCAGCAGCTTATACGGGTTCCCAACTAATGAAAAACTGTTTTTT.

V and J are TRBV30 and TRBJ1-1, with 10 bases lining up with TRBD1. The junction had 6 bases not matched to a gene; V was cut back by 0 bases and J by 5 bases. Germline V gene sequence: CDR1 GTSNPN, CDR2 SVGIG (reference sequence). The CDR3 has 15 residues. CDR3 DNA: TGTGCCTGGAGTGTAGGGGACAGGGGTTTGACTGAAGCTTTCTTT. The encoded protein is CAWSVGDRGLTEAFF.

The V call is TRBV7-9, the J call TRBJ1-5, with D tentatively TRBD1 (6 bases). Germline lookup yields CDR1 SEHNR and CDR2 FQNEAQ (reference sequence). The CDR3 runs to 13 residues. V was cut by 7 bases and J by 3 bases, with 10 bases left in between. DNA for the CDR3: TGTGCCAGCAACCAGGGGTTCAATCAGCCCCAGCATTTT. Its translation is CASNQGFNQPQHF.

This clone appeared a single time. The chain uses TRBV6-5 and TRBJ1-2, with D possibly TRBD1 on 6 matching bases. The length of the CDR3 is 13 residues. V was clipped by 5 bases and J by 8 bases, with 15 bases between them. Germline V lookup: CDR1 MNHEY, CDR2 SVGAGI. The CDR3, as DNA: TGTGCCAGCAGTACTGGGGGGGCATGGGGCTACACCTTC. It translates to CASSTGGAWGYTF.

This rearrangement joins TRBV7-9 to TRBJ2-1; D call uncertain. The CDR3 length is 11 residues. V gave up 3 bases and J gave up 9 bases, with 6 bases separating them. Germline V CDR1 and CDR2: SEHNR, FQNEAQ (reference sequence). In DNA form, the CDR3 reads TGTGCCAGCAGCTTCGGCGGTGAGCAGTTCTTC. Protein sequence: CASSFGGEQFF. Looking up the rest from reference TRBV7-9 and TRBJ2-1 gives the full variable domain: DTGVSQNPRHKITKRGQNVTFRCDPISEHNRLYWYRQTLGQGPEFLTYFQNEAQLEKSRLLSDRFSAERPKGSFSTLEIQRTEQGDSAMYLCASSFGGEQFFGPGTRLTVL.

The chain is built from TRBV5-1 and TRBJ2-7, with TRBD1 identical over 9 bases. The CDR3 consists of 14 residues. CDR1 is SGHRS, CDR2 YFSETQ, per germline. With V trimmed by 4 bases and J by 6 bases, 8 bases remained unmatched. The CDR3 spells CASSGTGGSVEQYF. CDR3 bases: TGCGCCAGCAGCGGTACAGGGGGCTCCGTCGAGCAGTACTTC.

The CDR3 sequence is CASSITGTVTNEKLFF. The CDR3 DNA is TGCGCCAGCAGCATAACCGGGACAGTCACTAATGAAAAACTGTTTTTT. The V call is TRBV5-1, the J call TRBJ1-4, with 7 bases fitting TRBD1. Per the germline V gene, CDR1 is SGHRS and CDR2 is YFSETQ. The J segment lost 2 bases and the V segment lost 4 bases, leaving 8 bases of the junction unmatched. This CDR3 spans 16 amino acids. Complete variable domain (other parts from reference TRBV5-1 and TRBJ1-4): KAGVTQTPRYLIKTRGQQVTLSCSPISGHRSVSWYQQTPGQGLQFLFEYFSETQRNKGNFPGRFSGRQFSNSRSEMNVSTLELGDSALYLCASSITGTVTNEKLFFGSGTQLSVL.

The genes are TRBV19 and TRBJ1-1, with D possibly matching TRBD1 (5 bases). Deletions cut 7 bases from V and 4 bases from J, with 16 bases between. The length of the CDR3 is 14 residues. Germline V gives CDR1 LNHDA, CDR2 SQIVND (reference sequence). This chain's CDR3 is CASTDTGGVTEAFF. CDR3 sequence (DNA): TGTGCCAGTACCGACACGGGGGGAGTCACTGAAGCTTTCTTT.

This sequence joins TRBV30 and TRBJ2-3; tentatively, D is TRBD2 (6 bases). From germline, CDR1 is GTSNPN and CDR2 SVGIG (reference sequence). Trimming pared 4 bases from V and 1 base from J, leaving 12 bases between. The CDR3 runs 14 residues. The CDR3 DNA is TGTGCCTGGACAAGCGGGTCCCGCACAGATACGCAGTATTTT. Translated, it gives CAWTSGSRTDTQYF. The whole variable domain, remainder taken from reference TRBV30 and TRBJ2-3, is SQTIHQWPATLVQPVGSPLSLECTVEGTSNPNLYWYRQAAGRGLQLLFYSVGIGQISSEVPQNLSASRPQDRQFILSSKKLLLSDSGFYLCAWTSGSRTDTQYFGPGTRLTVL.

In this sample, this clone turned up once. V usage is TRBV30 and J usage is TRBJ2-7; 7 bases agree with TRBD2. V shed 0 bases, J shed 6 bases, and the junction held 5 bases outside the gene matches. This CDR3 is built from 13 residues. The germline gives CDR1 GTSNPN, CDR2 SVGIG (reference sequence). The CDR3 is CAWSVGGRGEQYF. In DNA, the CDR3 is TGTGCCTGGAGTGTTGGTGGGAGGGGCGAGCAGTACTTC.

The chain couples TRBV6-5 to TRBJ2-3; TRBD1 is a possible D gene (5 bases). The length of the CDR3 is 13 residues. Trimming left V 5 bases short and J 5 bases short, with 11 bases between. Germline V lookup: CDR1 MNHEY, CDR2 SVGAGI. This CDR3 reads CASSPRRVDTQYF. In DNA form, the CDR3 reads TGTGCCAGCAGTCCCCGCAGGGTAGATACGCAGTATTTT.

This clone was seen only a few times. This sequence joins TRBV6-2 or TRBV6-3 and TRBJ1-1; possibly TRBD1 for D (5 bases). The V gene lost 2 bases and the J gene lost 2 bases, with 9 bases spanning the gap. The germline gives CDR1 MNHEY, CDR2 SVGEGT. The CDR3 has 14 amino acids. CDR3 region: CASSYLQGNTEAFF. The CDR3 coding sequence is TGTGCCAGCAGTTACCTCCAGGGTAACACTGAAGCTTTCTTT.

This chain joins TRBV21-1 and TRBJ2-1; the DNA was not used to check the table's D call, TRBD1. TRBV21-1 is a recognized pseudogene. This CDR3 is built from 18 residues. Here the CDR3 reads CASSNRRTGGVSYNEQFF. The CDR3 DNA reads as TGTGCCAGCAGCAATCGGCGGACAGGGGGCGTCTCCTACAATGAGCAGTTCTTC.